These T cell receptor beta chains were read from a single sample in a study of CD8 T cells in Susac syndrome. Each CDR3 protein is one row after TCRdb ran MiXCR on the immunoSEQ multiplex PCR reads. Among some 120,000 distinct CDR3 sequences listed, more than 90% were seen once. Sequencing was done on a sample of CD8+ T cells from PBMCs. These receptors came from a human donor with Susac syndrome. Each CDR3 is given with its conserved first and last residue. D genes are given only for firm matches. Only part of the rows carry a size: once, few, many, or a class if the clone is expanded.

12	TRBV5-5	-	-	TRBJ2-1	TGTGCCAGCAGCTCGATGGGGTATGAGCAGTTCTTC	CASSSMGYEQFF
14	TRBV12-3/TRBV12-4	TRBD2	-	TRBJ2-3	TGTGCCAGCAACGTAGCGGGGGTCACAGATACGCAGTATTTT	CASNVAGVTDTQYF
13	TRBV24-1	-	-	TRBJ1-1	TGTGCCACCAGTATGGGTAGCGGCACTGAAGCTTTCTTT	CATSMGSGTEAFF
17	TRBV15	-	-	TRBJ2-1	TGTGCCACCAGCAGCCCCTCGGGACACCAATCCTACAATGAGCAGTTCTTC	CATSSPSGHQSYNEQFF
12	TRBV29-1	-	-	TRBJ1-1	TGCAGCGTTGAGTCAGGGAACACTGAAGCTTTCTTT	CSVESGNTEAFF
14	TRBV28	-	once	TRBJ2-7	TGTGCCAGCAGTTTAACGGCTGGCTCCTACGAGCAGTACTTC	CASSLTAGSYEQYF
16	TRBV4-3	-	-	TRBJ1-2	TGCGCCAGCAGCCAAGATCGAAGGAGAGCTAACTATGGCTACACCTTC	CASSQDRRRANYGYTF
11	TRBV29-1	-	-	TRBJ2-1	TGCAGCGTTGGTCACCCTAATGAGCAGTTCTTC	CSVGHPNEQFF
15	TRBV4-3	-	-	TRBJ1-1	TGCGCCAGCAGCCAAGATACGGTGTCCGACTCAAAAGCTTTCTTT	CASSQDTVSDSKAFF
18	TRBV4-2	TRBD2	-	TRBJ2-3	TGTGCCAGCAGCCAACAAGTGTCCCGAGCGGGGGGAGCGGATACGCAGTATTTT	CASSQQVSRAGGADTQYF
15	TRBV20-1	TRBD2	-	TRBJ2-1	TGCAGTGCGGCGACTAGCGGGGGGGGTTCGTCTGAGCAGTTCTTC	CSAATSGGGSSEQFF
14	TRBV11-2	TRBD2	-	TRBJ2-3	TGTGCCAGCAGCATACTAGCGGGGGTAGATACGCAGTATTTT	CASSILAGVDTQYF
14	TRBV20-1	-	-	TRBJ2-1	TGCAGTGCTAGATTGGGGAGCTCCTACAATGAGCAGTTCTTC	CSARLGSSYNEQFF
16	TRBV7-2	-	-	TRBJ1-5	TGTGCCAGCAGCTTAGGAAGAGGGGGAGGCAATCAGCCCCAGCATTTT	CASSLGRGGGNQPQHF
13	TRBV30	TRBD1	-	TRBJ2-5	TGTGCCTGGAGTGTACAGGGGCAGAAGACCCAGTACTTC	CAWSVQGQKTQYF
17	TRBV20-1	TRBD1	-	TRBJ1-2	TGCAGTGCTAGAGACCTAGCACCGAACGACAGGGACTATGGCTACACCTTC	CSARDLAPNDRDYGYTF
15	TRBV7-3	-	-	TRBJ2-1	TGTGCCAGCAGCATTACTGGGGGAACCTACAATGAGCAGTTCTTC	CASSITGGTYNEQFF
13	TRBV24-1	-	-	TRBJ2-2	TGTGCCACCAGACAAGAGAACACCGGGGAGCTGTTTTTT	CATRQENTGELFF
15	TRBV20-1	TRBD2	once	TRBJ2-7	TGCAGTGCTCGAGGGACTAGCGGGAGGCCGTACGAGCAGTACTTC	CSARGTSGRPYEQYF
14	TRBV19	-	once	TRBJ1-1	TGTGCCAGTAGTATGGACACGCCGAACACTGAAGCTTTCTTT	CASSMDTPNTEAFF
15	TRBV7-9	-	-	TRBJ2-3	TGTGCCAGCAGCCCCGTCACGGTTGGCACAGATACGCAGTATTTT	CASSPVTVGTDTQYF
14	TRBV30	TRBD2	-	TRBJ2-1	TGTGCCTGGAGTGTGGGAGGGATTTACAATGAGCAGTTCTTC	CAWSVGGIYNEQFF
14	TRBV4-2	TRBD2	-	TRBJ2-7	TGTGCCAGCAGCCACTTAGCGGGAGTTGGAGAGCAGTACTTC	CASSHLAGVGEQYF
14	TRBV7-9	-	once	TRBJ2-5	TGTGCCAGCAGCGACCCCCGACGACGGGAGACCCAGTACTTC	CASSDPRRRETQYF
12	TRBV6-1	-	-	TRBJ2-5	TGTGCCAGCAGCCCTCCCAGAGAGACCCAGTACTTC	CASSPPRETQYF
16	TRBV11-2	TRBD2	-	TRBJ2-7	TGTGCCAGCAGCTTAGGTCCCGGGAGGGCCTTTTACGAGCAGTACTTC	CASSLGPGRAFYEQYF
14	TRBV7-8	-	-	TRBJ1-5	TGTGCCAGCAGCCTAATGGGGGCCAGTCAGCCCCAGCATTTT	CASSLMGASQPQHF
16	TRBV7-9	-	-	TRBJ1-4	TGTGCCAGCAGCTTAGGTGTCAGCCCAACTAATGAAAAACTGTTTTTT	CASSLGVSPTNEKLFF
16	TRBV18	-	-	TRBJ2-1	TGTGCCAGCTCACCCCCCGACGGTCCCCGGGCCAATGAGCAGTTCTTC	CASSPPDGPRANEQFF
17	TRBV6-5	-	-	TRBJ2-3	TGTGCCAGCAGTTACTCTCCTAGCGCCGGTAACCCAGATACGCAGTATTTT	CASSYSPSAGNPDTQYF
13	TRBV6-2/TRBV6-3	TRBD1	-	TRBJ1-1	TGTGCCAGCAGTTACTCCACAGGGGATGAAGCTTTCTTT	CASSYSTGDEAFF
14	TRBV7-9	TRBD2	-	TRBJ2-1	TGTGCCAGCACACCTGTGGGGGGGAACAATGAGCAGTTCTTC	CASTPVGGNNEQFF
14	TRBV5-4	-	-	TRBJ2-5	TGTGCCAGCAGCTTCGGGGGACTCCAAGAGACCCAGTACTTC	CASSFGGLQETQYF
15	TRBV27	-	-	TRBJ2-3	TGTGCCAGCAGTTTATCAGGGACCTTAACAGATACGCAGTATTTT	CASSLSGTLTDTQYF
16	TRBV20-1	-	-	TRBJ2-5	TGCAGTGCTAGAGATTATGGGGGACAACTACAAGAGACCCAGTACTTC	CSARDYGGQLQETQYF
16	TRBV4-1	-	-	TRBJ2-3	TGCGCCAGCAGCCAAGATCGGGAGCTGACGGGGGAAACGCAGTATTTT	CASSQDRELTGETQYF
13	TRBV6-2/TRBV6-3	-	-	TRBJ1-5	TGTGCCAGTCAACGGGGGAGCAATCAGCCCCAGCATTTT	CASQRGSNQPQHF
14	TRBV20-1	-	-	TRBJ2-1	TGCAGTGCTAGAGCGGAGTCATTCCTCAATGAGCAGTTCTTC	CSARAESFLNEQFF
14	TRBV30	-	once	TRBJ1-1	TGTGCCTGGAGCGGTATTTTCGTGGGCTCTCTTCCTCACTTT	CAWSGIFVGSLPHF
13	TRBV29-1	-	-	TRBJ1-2	TGCAGCGTTGGGTCGGGGGGGGCCTATGGCTACACCTTC	CSVGSGGAYGYTF
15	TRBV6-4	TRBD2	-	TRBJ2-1	TGTGCCAGCAGCGTCGGGACTAGCGTCTCGAAGGAGCAGTTCTTC	CASSVGTSVSKEQFF
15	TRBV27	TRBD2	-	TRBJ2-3	TGTGCCAGCAGTCACGGAGCGGGATCCACAGATACGCAGTATTTT	CASSHGAGSTDTQYF
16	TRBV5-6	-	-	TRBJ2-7	TGTGCCAGCAGCCCCCCGCCGGGGACCAGAGGGGGAGAGCAGTACTTC	CASSPPPGTRGGEQYF
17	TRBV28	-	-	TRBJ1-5	TGTGCCAGCAGTCCGGACAGCCGATATATTAGCAATCAGCCCCAGCATTTT	CASSPDSRYISNQPQHF
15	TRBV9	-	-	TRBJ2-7	TGTGCCAGCAGCGTAGACCCCGGAGGCTCCTACGAGCAGTACTTC	CASSVDPGGSYEQYF
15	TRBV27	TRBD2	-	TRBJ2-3	TGTGCCAGCAGTTTGGGACTATATCACACAGATACGCAGTATTTT	CASSLGLYHTDTQYF
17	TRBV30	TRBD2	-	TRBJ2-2	TGTGCCTGGACTATCCTCGGGGGGGCGGATTACACCGGGGAGCTGTTTTTT	CAWTILGGADYTGELFF
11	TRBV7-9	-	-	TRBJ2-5	TGTGCCAGCAGCTTTTTTCGGACCCAGTACTTC	CASSFFRTQYF
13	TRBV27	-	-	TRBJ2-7	TGTGCCAGCAGTTTCGGGACCGAGTACGAGCAGTACTTC	CASSFGTEYEQYF
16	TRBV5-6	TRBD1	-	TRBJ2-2	TGTGCCAGCAGCTTGGTCCCGACAGGGGACACCGGGGAGCTGTTTTTT	CASSLVPTGDTGELFF
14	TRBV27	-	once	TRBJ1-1	TGTGCCAGCAGTTTGTCGGTTAGTTACGGTGAAGCTTTCTTT	CASSLSVSYGEAFF
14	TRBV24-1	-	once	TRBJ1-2	TGTGCCACCAGTGATTTCGGACTGAACTATGGCTACACCTTC	CATSDFGLNYGYTF
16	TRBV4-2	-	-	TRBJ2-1	TGTGCCAGCAGCCAAGATGGTTCGGGATCTTCCAATGAGCAGTTCTTC	CASSQDGSGSSNEQFF
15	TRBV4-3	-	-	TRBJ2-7	TGCGCCAGCAGCCAAGAGTTCGCGGGGAGCTACGAGCAGTACTTC	CASSQEFAGSYEQYF
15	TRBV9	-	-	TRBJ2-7	TGTGCCAGCAGCCCTCCTCTTGGGACGCCCTACGAGCAGTACTTC	CASSPPLGTPYEQYF
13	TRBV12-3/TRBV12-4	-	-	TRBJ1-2	TGTGCCAGCAGTGGGGGGATCCGGTATGGCTACACCTTC	CASSGGIRYGYTF
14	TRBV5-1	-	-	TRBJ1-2	TGCGCCAGCAGCTTGAGGTTAGGGCCATATGGCTACACCTTC	CASSLRLGPYGYTF
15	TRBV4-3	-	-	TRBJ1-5	TGCGCCAGCAGCCAAGATTCTGGGAGCAATCAGCCCCAGCATTTT	CASSQDSGSNQPQHF
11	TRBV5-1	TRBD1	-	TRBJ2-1	TGCGCCAGCAGTTCCGGGACAGGGGAGTTCTTC	CASSSGTGEFF
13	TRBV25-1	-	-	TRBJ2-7	TGTGCCAGCAGTGACAGGGATCGCTACGAGCAGTACTTC	CASSDRDRYEQYF